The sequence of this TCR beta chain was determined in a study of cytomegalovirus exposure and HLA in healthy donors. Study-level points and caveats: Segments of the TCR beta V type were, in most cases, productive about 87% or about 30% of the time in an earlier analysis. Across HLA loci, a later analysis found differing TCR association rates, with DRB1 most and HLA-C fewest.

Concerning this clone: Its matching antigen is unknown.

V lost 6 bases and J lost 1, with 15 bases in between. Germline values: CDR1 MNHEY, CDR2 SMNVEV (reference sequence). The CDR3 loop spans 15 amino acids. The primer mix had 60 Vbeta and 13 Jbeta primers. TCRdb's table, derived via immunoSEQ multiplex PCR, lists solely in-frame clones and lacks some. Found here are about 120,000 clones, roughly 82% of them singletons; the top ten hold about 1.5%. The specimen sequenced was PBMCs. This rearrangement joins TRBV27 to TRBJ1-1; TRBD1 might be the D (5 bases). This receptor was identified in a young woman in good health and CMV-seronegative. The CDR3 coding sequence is TGTGCCAGCAGGAAAGGGGTGGAGTCGAACACTGAAGCTTTCTTT. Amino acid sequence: CASRKGVESNTEAFF.